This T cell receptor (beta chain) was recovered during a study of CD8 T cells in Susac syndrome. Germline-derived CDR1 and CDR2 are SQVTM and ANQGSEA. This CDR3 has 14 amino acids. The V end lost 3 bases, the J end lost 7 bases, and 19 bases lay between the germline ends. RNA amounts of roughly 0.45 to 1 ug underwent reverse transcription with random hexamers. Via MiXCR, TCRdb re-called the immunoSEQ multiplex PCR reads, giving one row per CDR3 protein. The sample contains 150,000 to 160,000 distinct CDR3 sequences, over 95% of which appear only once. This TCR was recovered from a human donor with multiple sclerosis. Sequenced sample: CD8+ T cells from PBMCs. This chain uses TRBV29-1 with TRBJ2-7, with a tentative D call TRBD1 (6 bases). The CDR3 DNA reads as TGCAGCGTTGAGTCCGGCAGGGGATCGCGTGAGCAGTACTTC. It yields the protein CSVESGRGSREQYF.